This is a list of T cell receptor beta chains from one sample in a study of blood T cells in healthy people across ages. Each CDR3 protein is one row after TCRdb ran MiXCR on the 5' RACE reads. The table has around 500,000 distinct CDR3 sequences, around half seen once. Input material: blood. The receptors were gathered from a man older than 75 in good health. Both conserved end residues are part of each CDR3. D genes are given only for firm matches. Size is omitted from some rows. Given values are once, few, many or a class for expanded clones.

CSARDQKPVSQNEQFF TGCAGTGCTAGAGATCAAAAGCCAGTTTCCCAAAATGAGCAGTTCTTC few NA TRBJ2-1 TRBV20-1
CASSLSTYSNQPQHF TGTGCCAGCAGTTTATCGACTTATAGCAATCAGCCCCAGCATTTT NA NA TRBJ1-5 TRBV27
CASSLGDASYEQYF TGTGCCAGCAGTTTAGGGGATGCGTCCTACGAGCAGTACTTC NA NA TRBJ2-7 TRBV27
CASRRDRGSGGNQPQHF TGTGCCAGCAGACGGGACAGGGGTAGCGGTGGCAATCAGCCCCAGCATTTT few TRBD1 TRBJ1-5 TRBV6-6
CASSVVQGDLDTQYF TGTGCCAGCAGCGTAGTGCAGGGAGACCTTGATACGCAGTATTTT NA NA TRBJ2-3 TRBV9
CASSFSGTNLYEQYF TGTGCCAGCAGTTTTAGCGGGACAAACCTCTACGAGCAGTACTTC many TRBD2 TRBJ2-7 TRBV6-5
CASSLFDLGTGGNTF TGTGCCAGCAGCTTATTTGACTTAGGCACCGGTGGGAACACCTTC NA NA TRBJ1-2 TRBV7-2
CASSSGTGAYNEQFF TGTGCCAGCAGCTCTGGGACAGGGGCCTACAATGAGCAGTTCTTC NA TRBD1 TRBJ2-1 TRBV7-9
CAISESEGGSSYNERYF TGTGCCATCAGTGAGTCGGAAGGCGGGAGCTCCTACAATGAGCGGTACTTC NA TRBD2 TRBJ2-1 TRBV10-3
CASSLGQGTDYEQYF TGTGCCAGCAGCTTAGGACAGGGTACCGACTACGAGCAGTACTTC few TRBD1 TRBJ2-7 TRBV7-3
CASSQVGAVNIQYF TGTGCCAGCAGCCAAGTAGGAGCGGTTAACATTCAGTACTTC NA NA TRBJ2-4 TRBV3-1
CASSQAGLYNEQYF TGTGCCAGCAGCCAAGCTGGACTCTACAATGAGCAGTACTTC few NA TRBJ2-7 TRBV4-2
CASSLEGSGDADTQYF TGTGCCAGCAGCTTAGAGGGCAGCGGGGACGCAGATACGCAGTATTTT NA TRBD2 TRBJ2-3 TRBV7-8
CASSLDARTILSNEQYF TGTGCCAGCAGCCTAGACGCCCGGACTATTCTTTCCAACGAGCAGTACTTC NA NA TRBJ2-7 TRBV7-2
CASSQDGQWRANSPLHF TGTGCCAGCAGCCAAGACGGCCAGTGGAGGGCTAATTCACCCCTCCACTTT few NA TRBJ1-6 TRBV4-2
CASSSGLREGEAFF TGTGCCAGCAGCTCGGGACTTCGTGAGGGTGAAGCTTTCTTT NA NA TRBJ1-1 TRBV7-2
CASSLGGAGSYNEQFF TGCGCCAGCAGTCTAGGGGGGGCGGGCTCCTACAATGAGCAGTTCTTC few NA TRBJ2-1 TRBV5-1
CASSLTYSDTQYF TGTGCCAGCAGCTTAACGTACTCGGATACGCAGTATTTT NA NA TRBJ2-3 TRBV7-3
CSARAGGSLRSQETQYF TGCAGTGCTAGAGCGGGCGGGAGTCTTCGGAGCCAAGAGACCCAGTACTTC NA TRBD2 TRBJ2-5 TRBV20-1
CASSSLAATDTQYF TGTGCCAGCAGTTCCTTGGCGGCCACAGATACGCAGTATTTT NA NA TRBJ2-3 TRBV7-2
CASSGLAGTQETQYF TGTGCCAGCAGCGGACTAGCGGGGACTCAAGAGACCCAGTACTTC NA TRBD2 TRBJ2-5 TRBV12-3/TRBV12-4
CSARVRGVGYTF TGCAGTGCTAGAGTCCGAGGGGTTGGCTACACCTTC once NA TRBJ1-2 TRBV20-1
CASSLQGTAEQYF TGCGCCAGCAGCTTACAAGGGACGGCCGAGCAGTACTTC NA NA TRBJ2-7 TRBV5-1
CASRIRGGTYNEQFF TGTGCCAGCAGAATCAGGGGGGGTACCTACAATGAGCAGTTCTTC NA NA TRBJ2-1 TRBV7-8
CASSLDPRGSTDTQYF TGCGCCAGCAGCTTGGATCCGCGGGGGAGCACAGATACGCAGTATTTT few TRBD2 TRBJ2-3 TRBV5-1